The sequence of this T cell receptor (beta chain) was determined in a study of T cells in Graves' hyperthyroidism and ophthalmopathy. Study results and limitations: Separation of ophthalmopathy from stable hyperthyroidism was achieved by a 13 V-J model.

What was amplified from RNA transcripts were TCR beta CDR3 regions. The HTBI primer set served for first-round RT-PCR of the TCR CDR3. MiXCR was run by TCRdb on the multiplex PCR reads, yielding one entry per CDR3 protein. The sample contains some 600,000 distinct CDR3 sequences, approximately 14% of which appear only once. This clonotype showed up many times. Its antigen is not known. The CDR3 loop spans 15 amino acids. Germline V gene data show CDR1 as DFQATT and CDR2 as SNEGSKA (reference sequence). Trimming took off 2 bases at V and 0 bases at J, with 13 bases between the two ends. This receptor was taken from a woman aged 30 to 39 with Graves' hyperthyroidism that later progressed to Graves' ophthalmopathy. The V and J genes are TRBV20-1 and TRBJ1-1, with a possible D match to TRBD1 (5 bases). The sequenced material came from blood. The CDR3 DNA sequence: TGCAGTGCTAGATCGACAGCCTTTATGAACACTGAAGCTTTCTTT. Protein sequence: CSARSTAFMNTEAFF.